One and the same sample provided the 22 T cell receptor beta chains below, sequenced in a study of blood T cell repertoires in COVID-19. Sequencing used immunoSEQ multiplex PCR; TCRdb keeps in-frame clones, though not all of them. The sample has fewer than 500,000 clones, around nine tenths seen once; the top ten hold around 0.92%. The sample was peripheral blood. Every receptor here comes from a man between 18 and 29 years old with COVID-19, enrolled during active disease.

J is TRBJ1-1 and V is TRBV7-9; D gene ambiguous. This CDR3 is built from 12 residues. The V gene lost 6 bases and the J gene lost 10 bases, with 15 bases spanning the gap. Germline CDR1 is SEHNR and CDR2 is FQNEAQ (reference sequence). In DNA, the CDR3 is TGTGCCAGCAGACGGACGTCGGAGGTAGCTTTCTTT. It yields the protein CASRRTSEVAFF. The entire variable domain, with the rest obtained from reference TRBV7-9 and TRBJ1-1, is as follows: DTGVSQNPRHKITKRGQNVTFRCDPISEHNRLYWYRQTLGQGPEFLTYFQNEAQLEKSRLLSDRFSAERPKGSFSTLEIQRTEQGDSAMYLCASRRTSEVAFFGQGTRLTVV.

The rearrangement joins TRBV6-5 to TRBJ1-4; D unclear. V was pared by 7 bases and J by 4 bases, with 10 bases between. The germline V gene has CDR1 MNHEY and CDR2 SVGAGI. The CDR3 runs 13 residues. CDR3 in amino acids: CASTRVNNEKLFF. In DNA form, the CDR3 reads TGTGCCAGCACTCGCGTGAATAATGAAAAACTGTTTTTT.

V usage is TRBV20-1 and J usage is TRBJ2-3, with no clear D. Germline assignment: CDR1 DFQATT and CDR2 SNEGSKA (reference sequence). This CDR3 is 11 amino acids long. The V gene lost 1 base and the J gene lost 6 bases, with 5 bases spanning the gap. The CDR3 here is CSARAQDTQYF. The CDR3 bases are TGCAGTGCTAGAGCCCAGGATACGCAGTATTTT.

V is TRBV4-2 and J is TRBJ2-2, with D perhaps matching TRBD1 (6 bases). The CDR3 consists of 16 residues. The germline CDR1 and CDR2 sequences are LGHNA and YNFKEQ. Trimming shortened V by 4 bases and J by 5 bases, and 17 bases separated the two germline ends. The CDR3 DNA reads as TGTGCCAGCAGCCCAAACAGGGACCGTTTGACCGGGGAGCTGTTTTTT. Translating it yields CASSPNRDRLTGELFF.

This chain joins TRBV2 and TRBJ2-4, with TRBD2 matching over 13 bases. The junction had 10 bases not matched to a gene; V was cut back by 5 bases and J by 9 bases. CDR3 size: 16 residues. Germline loops: CDR1 SNHLY, CDR2 FYNNEI. CDR3 loop: CASSPRTSGSGGIQYF. In DNA, the CDR3 is TGTGCCAGCAGTCCAAGGACTAGCGGGAGCGGAGGCATTCAGTACTTC.

CDR3 sequence: CASWAGDISLAFF. The DNA for the CDR3 is TGTGCCAGCTGGGCAGGGGACATCTCATTAGCTTTCTTT. This sequence joins TRBV27 and TRBJ1-1; a weak D match, TRBD1 (6 bases). CDR3 length equals 13 residues. V lost 8 bases and J lost 10, with 20 bases in between. Germline V gives CDR1 MNHEY, CDR2 SMNVEV (reference sequence).

The V and J genes are TRBV9 and TRBJ2-1; the match to TRBD2 covers 10 bases. The CDR3 sequence is 18 residues long. Germline V CDR1 and CDR2: SGDLS, YYNGEE. V trimming: 4 bases; J trimming: 3 bases; junction bases outside the gene matches: 13. DNA of the CDR3: TGTGCCAGCAGCTTCACAGCGGGGGGGCCCGGTAGCTACAATGAGCAGTTCTTC. It specifies CASSFTAGGPGSYNEQFF.

The genes are TRBV14 and TRBJ2-3, with D perhaps TRBD1 (5 bases). Trimming took 5 bases from V and 1 from J, leaving 7 bases between them. This CDR3 comprises 13 residues. The germline gives CDR1 SGHDN, CDR2 FVKESK. The CDR3 DNA is TGTGCCAGCAGCGTACAGGGCACAGATACGCAGTATTTT. It yields the protein CASSVQGTDTQYF.

The chain has TRBV27 and TRBJ2-7; 8 positions match TRBD1. CDR1 and CDR2 from the germline V gene are MNHEY and SMNVEV (reference sequence). The CDR3 is 15 residues long. V lost 6 bases to trimming and J lost 3 bases; unmatched junction nucleotides: 10. In nucleotides, the CDR3 is TGTGCCAGCAGCCCTACCGGGACAGGATTCTACGAGCAGTACTTC. Protein: CASSPTGTGFYEQYF.

This chain links TRBV15 with TRBJ2-1; D is possibly TRBD1 (6 bases). The germline gives CDR1 LNHNV, CDR2 YYDKDF (reference sequence). Trimming cost V 1 base and J 0 bases, with 10 bases left between them. This CDR3 comprises 16 residues. The CDR3 coding sequence is TGTGCCACCAGCAGAGCGACAGGTGGCTCCTACAATGAGCAGTTCTTC. Its translation is CATSRATGGSYNEQFF.

The gene calls are TRBV4-2 and TRBJ2-3, with 9 bases lining up with TRBD2. J gave up 1 base and V 2 bases, and 4 bases lay outside the gene matches. Germline V gene lookup returns CDR1 LGHNA and CDR2 YNFKEQ. The CDR3 runs to 16 residues. The CDR3 region has the DNA TGTGCCAGCAGCCAACTCTCTAGCGGGGGCACAGATACGCAGTATTTT. Amino acid sequence: CASSQLSSGGTDTQYF.

The chain links TRBV6-6 to TRBJ1-2; 12 positions match TRBD1. V lost 8 bases to trimming and J lost 4 bases; unmatched junction nucleotides: 5. Germline-derived CDR1 and CDR2 are MNHNY and SVGAGI (reference sequence). This CDR3 contains 14 residues. The CDR3 loop is CASGGTGGTYGYTF. CDR3 nucleotide sequence: TGTGCCAGCGGCGGGACAGGGGGCACCTATGGCTACACCTTC.

The chain employs TRBV7-9 and TRBJ2-2; 10 nucleotides align to TRBD1. Per the germline V gene, CDR1 is SEHNR and CDR2 is FQNEAQ (reference sequence). The junction had 8 bases not matched to a gene; V was cut back by 3 bases and J by 1 base. This CDR3 is 18 amino acids long. CDR3 amino acids: CASSFPGQGTRNTGELFF. The CDR3 nucleotides are TGTGCCAGCAGCTTCCCGGGACAGGGGACCAGGAACACCGGGGAGCTGTTTTTT.

V usage is TRBV18 and J usage is TRBJ1-2, with 8 bases aligning to TRBD1. Germline trimming cut 3 bases from V and 6 bases from J; bases unmatched to any gene: 9. The CDR3 runs to 15 residues. Per germline, CDR1 KGHSH and CDR2 LQKENI. The CDR3 sequence is CASSPAGTGRNGYTF. The CDR3 DNA is TGTGCCAGCTCACCCGCCGGGACAGGAAGGAATGGCTACACCTTC.

The chain employs TRBV5-5 and TRBJ2-1; possibly TRBD1 for D (5 bases). There are 13 residues in the CDR3. Germline assignment: CDR1 SGHKS and CDR2 YYEKEE (reference sequence). Trimming took off 3 bases at V and 10 bases at J, with 14 bases between the two ends. This chain's CDR3 is CASSSDPGWEQFF. CDR3 bases: TGTGCCAGCAGCTCAGATCCAGGGTGGGAGCAGTTCTTC.

The chain employs TRBV2 and TRBJ2-5; D might be TRBD2 (7 bases). V was trimmed by 3 bases and J by 6 bases, leaving 17 bases between them. This CDR3 is built from 15 residues. Germline CDR1 and CDR2: SNHLY and FYNNEI. CDR3: CASSDLIGGQKTQYF. In nucleotides, the CDR3 is TGTGCCAGCAGTGATCTAATCGGGGGGCAAAAGACCCAGTACTTC. The full variable domain, with the rest looked up from reference TRBV2 and TRBJ2-5, is EPEVTQTPSHQVTQMGQEVILRCVPISNHLYFYWYRQILGQKVEFLVSFYNNEISEKSEIFDDQFSVERPDGSNFTLKIRSTKLEDSAMYFCASSDLIGGQKTQYFGPGTRLLVL.

This clone is a singleton in its sample. This chain connects TRBV2 to TRBJ2-1, with D unclear. The CDR3 has 11 amino acids. The germline V gene has CDR1 SNHLY and CDR2 FYNNEI. With 8 bases removed from V and 5 bases from J, the gap between germline ends came to 7 bases. In nucleotides, the CDR3 is TGTGCCAGCCGAGTTGACAATGAGCAGTTCTTC. This sequence encodes CASRVDNEQFF.

This clone was detected only once. This sequence joins TRBV24-1 and TRBJ2-5; perhaps TRBD1 as D (5 bases). The CDR3 runs 15 residues. Trimming removed 4 bases at V and 4 bases at J, with 15 bases between. Germline V CDR1 and CDR2: KGHDR, SFDVKD. The CDR3 sequence: CATSESGRVTETQYF. CDR3 coding DNA: TGTGCCACCAGTGAATCTGGCAGGGTGACAGAGACCCAGTACTTC.

The chain links TRBV4-2 to TRBJ2-3, with 9 bases lining up with TRBD2. CDR1 LGHNA and CDR2 YNFKEQ come from the germline V gene. J lost 2 bases, V lost 5 bases, and 8 bases had no gene match. This CDR3 spans 16 amino acids. In DNA form, the CDR3 reads TGTGCCAGCAGCTACGTAGCGGGGGTGAACACAGATACGCAGTATTTT. Encoded protein: CASSYVAGVNTDTQYF.

The chain carries TRBV5-4 and TRBJ2-5; 9 positions match TRBD2. This CDR3 is 16 amino acids long. Germline V gives CDR1 SGHNT, CDR2 YYREEE (reference sequence). The junction had 8 bases not matched to a gene; V was cut back by 0 bases and J by 5 bases. The CDR3, as DNA: TGTGCCAGCAGCTTGGGCGGGAGGGCCCGGTCCGAGACCCAGTACTTC. Translation gives CASSLGGRARSETQYF.

The chain joins TRBV27 to TRBJ2-7; 9 nucleotides match TRBD1. Germline V lookup: CDR1 MNHEY, CDR2 SMNVEV (reference sequence). The CDR3 contains 15 residues. Trimming at V came to 6 bases and at J to 2 bases, leaving 8 bases not matched to a gene. The chain's CDR3 is CASRPRGTGTYEQYF. In nucleotides, the CDR3 is TGTGCCAGCAGACCCCGGGGGACAGGGACCTACGAGCAGTACTTC.

This chain connects TRBV18 to TRBJ1-6; perhaps TRBD1 as D (5 bases). The V end was cut by 3 bases, the J end by 7 bases, with 13 bases between. The CDR3 length is 15 residues. Per the germline V gene, CDR1 is KGHSH and CDR2 is LQKENI. CDR3 sequence (DNA): TGTGCCAGCTCACCTTCCGGGACTACAAATTCACCCCTCCACTTT. It codes for CASSPSGTTNSPLHF. Looking up the rest from reference TRBV18 and TRBJ1-6 gives the full variable domain: NAGVMQNPRHLVRRRGQEARLRCSPMKGHSHVYWYRQLPEEGLKFMVYLQKENIIDESGMPKERFSAEFPKEGPSILRIQQVVRGDSAAYFCASSPSGTTNSPLHFGNGTRLTVT.